A single sample gave rise to the 7 T cell receptor beta chains below, sequenced in a study of CD8 T cells in Susac syndrome. With random hexamers, reverse transcription was performed on roughly 0.45 to 1 ug of RNA. From the immunoSEQ multiplex PCR reads, TCRdb called clonotypes with MiXCR, one entry per CDR3 protein. The data contain some 240,000 distinct CDR3 sequences, 90% to 96% of them singletons. The sequencing sample was made of CD4+ T cells from PBMCs. The receptors were gathered from a human donor with Susac syndrome.

The V gene is TRBV30, the J gene TRBJ1-1; no firm D call. This CDR3 has 14 residues. Per the germline V gene, CDR1 is GTSNPN and CDR2 is SVGIG (reference sequence). V was pared by 5 bases and J by 1 base, with 14 bases between. The CDR3 spells CAWAPGSENTEAFF. CDR3 DNA sequence: TGTGCCTGGGCACCTGGGAGCGAGAACACTGAAGCTTTCTTT.

The J gene is TRBJ2-7, the V gene TRBV20-1, with TRBD2 matching over 12 bases. Trimming removed 0 bases from V and 6 bases from J; junction bases left unmatched: 9. This CDR3 spans 16 amino acids. CDR1 and CDR2 (germline): DFQATT, SNEGSKA (reference sequence). CDR3 loop: CSARDRTSGNHGEQYF. In DNA form, the CDR3 reads TGCAGTGCTAGAGATCGGACTAGCGGGAACCATGGCGAGCAGTACTTC.

The chain links TRBV3-1 to TRBJ1-5; D may be TRBD1 (5 bases). Germline values: CDR1 LGHDT, CDR2 YNNKEL (reference sequence). Trimming shortened V by 5 bases and J by 4 bases, and 12 bases separated the two germline ends. There are 14 residues in the CDR3. The CDR3 reads CASSSRRENQPQHF. The CDR3 DNA sequence: TGTGCCAGCAGCTCCCGCAGGGAAAATCAGCCCCAGCATTTT.

The V gene is TRBV12-3 or TRBV12-4, the J gene TRBJ1-5; no clear D gene. V was pared by 6 bases and J by 9 bases, with 21 bases between. The CDR3 spans 15 residues. The CDR3 DNA is TGTGCCAGCAGGCACACCCCGACCGAGCTACGGCCCCAGCATTTT. Its translation is CASRHTPTELRPQHF.

The chain recombines TRBV2 with TRBJ2-7; TRBD1 matches 7 bases. Germline CDR1 reads SNHLY; CDR2 reads FYNNEI. This CDR3 spans 14 amino acids. Trimming at V came to 2 bases and at J to 2 bases, leaving 3 bases not matched to a gene. This CDR3 is CASSERTGTYEQYF. The CDR3 region has the DNA TGTGCCAGCAGTGAACGGACAGGTACCTACGAGCAGTACTTC.

The table lists this clonotype with a few counts. The V gene is TRBV29-1, the J gene TRBJ1-1; D gene uncertain. The germline V and J ends were trimmed by 3 bases and 2 bases, with 10 bases remaining between them. Germline CDR1 is SQVTM and CDR2 is ANQGSEA. The CDR3 loop spans 13 amino acids. Written as DNA, the CDR3 is TGCAGCGTTGACCGACGCCTTAACACTGAAGCTTTCTTT. Its protein is CSVDRRLNTEAFF. Full variable domain (rest looked up from reference TRBV29-1 and TRBJ1-1): SAVISQKPSRDICQRGTSLTIQCQVDSQVTMMFWYRQQPGQSLTLIATANQGSEATYESGFVIDKFPISRPNLTFSTLTVSNMSPEDSSIYLCSVDRRLNTEAFFGQGTRLTVV.

The rearrangement uses TRBV11-2 and TRBJ2-7; 9 positions agree with TRBD1. This CDR3 comprises 16 residues. The V segment lost 4 bases and the J segment 2 bases; nucleotides outside the gene matches: 9. Germline V gene lookup returns CDR1 SGHAT and CDR2 FQNNGV. In DNA, the CDR3 is TGTGCCAGCAGCTCCCGTGGGGACAGGGTCACCTACGAGCAGTACTTC. Amino acids: CASSSRGDRVTYEQYF.